This T cell receptor (beta chain) was identified in a study of CD8+CD57+ T cells in acquired aplastic anemia. Germline V lookup: CDR1 SEHNR, CDR2 FQNEAQ (reference sequence). This CDR3 has 15 amino acids. V gave up 0 bases and J gave up 2 bases; unmatched junction bases: 4. Genomic DNA, serving as template, underwent TCR beta VDJ and CDR3 profiling. TCRdb independently ran MiXCR on the reads; one entry per CDR3 protein. The table shows under 200,000 distinct CDR3 sequences, with about three fifths occurring only once. The genes are TRBV7-9 and TRBJ2-7, with 7 nucleotides matching TRBD1. The sample was sorted CD4+, CD8+, or CD8+CD57+ T cells (not recorded which) from PBMCs. The TCR comes from a human donor in good health. The CDR3 here is CASSLARQGAYEQYF. CDR3 nucleotides: TGTGCCAGCAGCTTAGCGCGGCAGGGGGCCTACGAGCAGTACTTC. The full variable domain, rest sourced from reference TRBV7-9 and TRBJ2-7, is DTGVSQNPRHKITKRGQNVTFRCDPISEHNRLYWYRQTLGQGPEFLTYFQNEAQLEKSRLLSDRFSAERPKGSFSTLEIQRTEQGDSAMYLCASSLARQGAYEQYFGPGTRLTVT.